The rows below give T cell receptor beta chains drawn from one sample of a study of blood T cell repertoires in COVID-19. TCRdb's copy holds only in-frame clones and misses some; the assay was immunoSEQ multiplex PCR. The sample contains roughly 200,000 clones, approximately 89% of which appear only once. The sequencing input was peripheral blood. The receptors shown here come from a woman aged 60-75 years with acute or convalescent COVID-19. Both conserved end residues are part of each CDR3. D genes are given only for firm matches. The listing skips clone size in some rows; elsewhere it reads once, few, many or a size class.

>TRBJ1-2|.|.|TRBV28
TGTGCCAGCAGTAGGGGACAAAATGTCTATGGCTACACCTTC
CASSRGQNVYGYTF
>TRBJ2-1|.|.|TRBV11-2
TGTGCCAGCAGTAGGGGTTCCTACAATGAGCAGTTCTTC
CASSRGSYNEQFF
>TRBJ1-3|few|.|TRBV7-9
TGTGCCAGCAGCTTAGTTCCCGAGCTATTAAACACCATATATTTT
CASSLVPELLNTIYF
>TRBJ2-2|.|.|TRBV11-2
TGTGCCAGCAGCCTGAGTTCATGGAACACCGGGGAGCTGTTTTTT
CASSLSSWNTGELFF
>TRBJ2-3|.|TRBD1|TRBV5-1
TGCGCCAGCAGCTTGGCTCGCCAGGGGGCGGATACGCAGTATTTT
CASSLARQGADTQYF
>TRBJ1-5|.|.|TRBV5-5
TGTGCCAGCAGCTTGATAGGGGATAGCAATCAGCCCCAGCATTTT
CASSLIGDSNQPQHF
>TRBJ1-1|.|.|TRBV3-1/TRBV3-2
TGTGCCAGCACCAGCACAGGGTCATCCACTGAAGCTTTCTTT
CASTSTGSSTEAFF
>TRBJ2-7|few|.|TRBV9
TGTGCCAGCAGCGTAGCGAGCGGCTCCTACGAGCAGTACTTC
CASSVASGSYEQYF
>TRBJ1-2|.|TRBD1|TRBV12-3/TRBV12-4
TGTGCCAGCAGCCTGACAGGGTATGGCTACACCTTC
CASSLTGYGYTF
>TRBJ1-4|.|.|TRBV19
TGTGCCAGTAGTATAGATATACTTGCAACTAATGAAAAACTGTTTTTT
CASSIDILATNEKLFF
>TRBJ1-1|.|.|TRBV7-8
TGTGCCAGCAGCTTAGTCCAGGGGCGAGTGAACACTGAAGCTTTCTTT
CASSLVQGRVNTEAFF
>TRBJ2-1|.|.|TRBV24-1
TGTGCCACCAGCTCGGGACTCCTTGAGCAGTTCTTC
CATSSGLLEQFF
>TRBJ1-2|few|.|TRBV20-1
TGCAGTGCTAGTGGGCAGTACCAAAACTATGGCTACACCTTC
CSASGQYQNYGYTF
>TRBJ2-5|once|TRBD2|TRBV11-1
TGTGCCAGCAGCTTGTCCTTACGGGAGGAGGAGACCCAGTACTTC
CASSLSLREEETQYF
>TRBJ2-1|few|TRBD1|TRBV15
TGTGCCACCAGCAGGGGACAGGGAAAAAGGGATGAGCAGTTCTTC
CATSRGQGKRDEQFF
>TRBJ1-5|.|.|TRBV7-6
TGTGCCAGCAGCTCCACAGGGAATCAGCCCCAGCATTTT
CASSSTGNQPQHF
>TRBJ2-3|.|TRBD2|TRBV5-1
TGCGCCAGCATGCCGGGAGGCTCTAGCACAGATACGCAGTATTTT
CASMPGGSSTDTQYF
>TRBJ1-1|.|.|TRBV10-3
TGTGCCGTCACAGGGATCGGAGACACTGAAGCTTTCTTT
CAVTGIGDTEAFF
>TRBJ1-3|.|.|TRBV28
TGTGCCAGCAGCTTAACCCAGGTCTCTGGAAACACCATATATTTT
CASSLTQVSGNTIYF
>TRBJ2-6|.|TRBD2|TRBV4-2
TGTGCCAGCAGCCAAGATAGGCGGGAGGGCCCCGGGGCCAACGTCCTGACTTTC
CASSQDRREGPGANVLTF
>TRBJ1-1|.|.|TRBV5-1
TGCGCCAGCAGTTATAATTCCCCGAACACTGAAGCTTTCTTT
CASSYNSPNTEAFF
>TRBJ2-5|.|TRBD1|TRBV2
TGTGCCAGCAGGGAGGACAGGCGAGAGACCCAGTACTTC
CASREDRRETQYF
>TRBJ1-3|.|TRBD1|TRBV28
TGTGCCAGCAGTTCCCTGCCCATACAGGGGAACACCATATATTTT
CASSSLPIQGNTIYF
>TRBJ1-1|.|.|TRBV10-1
TGCGCCAGCAGTGAAACCGGTCTTAACACTGAAGCTTTCTTT
CASSETGLNTEAFF
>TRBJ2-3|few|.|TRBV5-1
TGCGCCAGCAGCTTGCAGGGCACAGATACGCAGTATTTT
CASSLQGTDTQYF
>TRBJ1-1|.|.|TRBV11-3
TGTGCCAGCAGTTCCCCCGCCCGGAGCACTGAAGCTTTCTTT
CASSSPARSTEAFF
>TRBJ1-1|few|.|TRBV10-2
TGCGCCAGCAGTCCGAGTCATGTCGATGAAGCTTTCTTT
CASSPSHVDEAFF
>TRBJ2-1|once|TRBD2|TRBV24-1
TGTGCCACCAGCGGACTAGCGGGAGACAGTCCCTACAATGAGCAGTTCTTC
CATSGLAGDSPYNEQFF
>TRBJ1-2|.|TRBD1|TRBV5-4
TGTGCCAGCAGCCCGGGTCCCCCACAGGGGGCGTGGGGCTACACCTTC
CASSPGPPQGAWGYTF
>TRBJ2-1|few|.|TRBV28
TGTGCCAGCCGGGGGTCGGGCTACAATGAGCAGTTCTTC
CASRGSGYNEQFF
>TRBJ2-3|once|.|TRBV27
TGTGCCAGCAGGACAGGTAGCACAGATACGCAGTATTTT
CASRTGSTDTQYF
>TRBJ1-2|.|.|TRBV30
TGTGCCTGGACAGGGCGCCGAACTAACTATGGCTACACCTTC
CAWTGRRTNYGYTF
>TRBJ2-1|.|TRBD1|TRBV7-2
TGTGCCAGCAGCCCACAGGGGTCCTCGGGGAGTGAGCAGTTCTTC
CASSPQGSSGSEQFF